Each of the 31 T cell receptor beta chains below was sequenced from the same sample in a study of Tregs in tolerant kidney transplant recipients. Here immunoSEQ multiplex PCR was the method, and the copy in TCRdb shows in-frame clones only, minus some. The sample has 85,000 to 90,000 clones, around nine tenths seen once. Sequencing was performed on CD8+ T cells from blood. All receptors come from a human donor in good health.

V is TRBV6-5 and J is TRBJ2-3; D unclear. This CDR3 is built from 14 residues. Germline V gives CDR1 MNHEY, CDR2 SVGAGI. V was clipped by 0 bases and J by 2 bases, with 6 bases between them. The CDR3 nucleotides are TGTGCCAGCAGTTACTCCAGATCCACAGATACGCAGTATTTT. This gives the protein CASSYSRSTDTQYF.

The rearrangement joins TRBV30 to TRBJ1-1; D gene unclear. Germline V lookup: CDR1 GTSNPN, CDR2 SVGIG (reference sequence). CDR3 length: 13 residues. Trimming removed 0 bases from V and 1 base from J, with 6 bases in between. CDR3: CAWSVGRNTEAFF. CDR3 nucleotides: TGTGCCTGGAGTGTTGGGAGGAACACTGAAGCTTTCTTT.

This clone was recorded at least ten times. This same CDR3 is encoded by further DNA sequences in the sample. The chain is built from TRBV5-5 and TRBJ2-7, with a weak D call TRBD2 (5 bases). V was clipped by 2 bases and J by 2 bases, with 11 bases between them. Germline V gene lookup returns CDR1 SGHKS and CDR2 YYEKEE (reference sequence). The CDR3 totals 14 residues. CDR3 in DNA: TGTGCCAGCAGCTTAGGGAGAAGCCCCTACGAGCAGTACTTC. Encoded protein: CASSLGRSPYEQYF.

V gene TRBV27 combines with J gene TRBJ2-3; TRBD1 matches 7 bases. V shed 7 bases, J shed 2 bases, and the junction held 6 bases outside the gene matches. The CDR3 totals 14 residues. Germline V gene sequence: CDR1 MNHEY, CDR2 SMNVEV (reference sequence). The CDR3 protein is CASTEGGVTDTQYF. The CDR3 DNA sequence: TGTGCCAGCACCGAAGGGGGCGTCACAGATACGCAGTATTTT.

The V gene is TRBV9, the J gene TRBJ2-7, with 7 bases matching TRBD2. The J segment lost 3 bases and the V segment lost 4 bases, leaving 7 bases of the junction unmatched. The germline V gene has CDR1 SGDLS and CDR2 YYNGEE. The CDR3 has 14 amino acids. The CDR3 sequence: CASSPQSGDYEQYF. CDR3 nucleotide sequence: TGTGCCAGCAGCCCTCAAAGCGGGGACTACGAGCAGTACTTC.

The sample holds a few counts of this clone. The gene calls are TRBV30 and TRBJ1-5; 8 bases align to TRBD1. Per germline, CDR1 GTSNPN and CDR2 SVGIG (reference sequence). Trimming took 0 bases from V and 5 from J; bases not matched to a gene: 3. The CDR3 is 14 amino acids. The DNA of the CDR3 is TGTGCCTGGAGTGTAGGACAGGGCGATCAGCCCCAGCATTTT. It translates to CAWSVGQGDQPQHF.

The chain couples TRBV15 to TRBJ2-3; no firm D call. Per germline, CDR1 LNHNV and CDR2 YYDKDF (reference sequence). The CDR3 is 15 residues long. Deletions cut 0 bases from V and 2 bases from J, with 9 bases between. The CDR3 nucleotides read TGTGCCACCAGCAGAGATCTGGCAATCACAGATACGCAGTATTTT. Translated: CATSRDLAITDTQYF.

The V call is TRBV5-4, the J call TRBJ1-1; weak D call: TRBD1 (6 bases). Germline values: CDR1 SGHNT, CDR2 YYREEE (reference sequence). This CDR3 comprises 16 residues. V was shortened by 0 bases and J by 1 base, with 13 bases between the two germline ends. The CDR3 DNA reads as TGTGCCAGCAGCTTGGCAGCACAGGGCCGGAACACTGAAGCTTTCTTT. Translating gives CASSLAAQGRNTEAFF.

The V and J genes are TRBV5-6 and TRBJ2-3; D is unclear. The V end lost 3 bases, the J end lost 4 bases, and 9 bases lay between the germline ends. This CDR3 comprises 13 residues. Germline CDR1 and CDR2: SGHDT and YYEEEE. Here the CDR3 reads CASSYNGADTQYF. DNA of the CDR3: TGTGCCAGCAGCTATAATGGGGCAGATACGCAGTATTTT.

V and J are TRBV7-9 and TRBJ2-2, with TRBD2 identical over 13 bases. V lost 5 bases, J lost 6 bases, and 9 bases stayed unmatched. CDR3 length: 17 amino acids. In germline, CDR1 is SEHNR, CDR2 FQNEAQ (reference sequence). The CDR3 is CASSLRTSGSSAGELFF. The CDR3 DNA reads as TGTGCCAGCAGCCTAAGGACTAGCGGGAGTTCGGCCGGGGAGCTGTTTTTT.

The chain joins TRBV4-1 to TRBJ1-1, with 7 nucleotides matching TRBD1. The CDR3 spans 16 residues. Trimming took 3 bases from V and 2 from J; bases not matched to a gene: 9. CDR1 is MGHRA, CDR2 YSYEKL, per germline. The CDR3 DNA reads TGCGCCAGCAGCCATAACTACAGGGGCCTAAACACTGAAGCTTTCTTT. Its protein is CASSHNYRGLNTEAFF.

The CDR3 bases are TGTGCCAGCAGTACCCGGGACGTAAATAATTCACCCCTCCACTTT. Protein: CASSTRDVNNSPLHF. This chain connects TRBV6-5 to TRBJ1-6, with D possibly TRBD1 on 5 matching bases. The CDR3 length is 15 residues. V was clipped by 5 bases and J by 5 bases, with 13 bases between them. Germline assignment: CDR1 MNHEY and CDR2 SVGAGI.

This chain uses TRBV19 with TRBJ2-5; 7 positions agree with TRBD2. Germline V gene sequence: CDR1 LNHDA, CDR2 SQIVND (reference sequence). V was clipped by 3 bases and J by 0 bases; unmatched bases: 4. The CDR3 consists of 15 residues. This CDR3 reads CASSIWREYQETQYF. The DNA for the CDR3 is TGTGCCAGTAGTATTTGGCGGGAGTACCAAGAGACCCAGTACTTC.

The V gene is TRBV7-6, the J gene TRBJ2-1; TRBD2 matches at 10 bases. CDR3 size: 16 residues. Losses at the gene ends were 1 base for V and 9 bases for J; bases not matched to a gene: 9. CDR1 and CDR2 (germline): SGHVS, FNYEAQ. CDR3 DNA sequence: TGTGCCAGCAGCTTAGGTGTGGCTAGCGGGAGTACTGAGCAGTTCTTC. Translated, it gives CASSLGVASGSTEQFF.

V usage is TRBV29-1 and J usage is TRBJ1-1; D ambiguous. CDR1 is SQVTM and CDR2 is ANQGSEA in the germline V gene. Deletions cut 2 bases from V and 0 bases from J, with 10 bases between. The CDR3 length is 14 residues. Here the CDR3 DNA reads TGCAGCGTTGAAAGGAATACGGTGAACACTGAAGCTTTCTTT. Encoded protein: CSVERNTVNTEAFF.

This clone was detected once. This chain joins TRBV6-1 and TRBJ1-1; a weak D match, TRBD1 (6 bases). V was clipped by 5 bases and J by 1 base, with 11 bases between them. The germline V gene has CDR1 MNHNS and CDR2 SASEGT. The CDR3 has 14 residues. In nucleotides, the CDR3 is TGTGCCAGCAGTCCAGGGGTGGAGAACACTGAAGCTTTCTTT. Translating gives CASSPGVENTEAFF.

The chain is built from TRBV5-4 and TRBJ1-1; 11 nucleotides match TRBD1. From germline, CDR1 is SGHNT and CDR2 YYREEE (reference sequence). The CDR3 consists of 17 residues. Losses at the gene ends were 5 bases for V and 2 bases for J; bases not matched to a gene: 11. Here the CDR3 DNA reads TGTGCCAGCAGTCCCGGGACAGGGGGAGGTCGCAACACTGAAGCTTTCTTT. This codes for CASSPGTGGGRNTEAFF.

The V call is TRBV18, the J call TRBJ1-4; D is unresolved. V was cut by 1 base and J by 8 bases, with 26 bases left in between. The CDR3 has 19 residues. Per the germline V gene, CDR1 is KGHSH and CDR2 is LQKENI. The CDR3 protein is CASSPRFRSSRESREKLFF. DNA for the CDR3: TGTGCCAGCTCACCACGGTTTCGGTCCAGCCGGGAGTCCCGGGAAAAACTGTTTTTT.

The V and J genes are TRBV6-6 and TRBJ2-5; D is uncertain. The CDR3 spans 12 residues. The germline CDR1 and CDR2 sequences are MNHNY and SVGAGI (reference sequence). Between the trimmed V and J ends, which lost 11 bases and 1 base, there was a span of 11 bases. In nucleotides, the CDR3 is TGTGCCGGTGGCGGTAGCCAAGAGACCCAGTACTTC. Translated: CAGGGSQETQYF.

The chain recombines TRBV11-2 with TRBJ2-1, with D possibly matching TRBD1 (5 bases). V was shortened by 2 bases and J by 8 bases, with 19 bases between the two germline ends. CDR1 and CDR2 (germline): SGHAT, FQNNGV. The CDR3 contains 16 residues. The CDR3: CASSLIPRAGWDEQFF. The CDR3 bases are TGTGCCAGCAGCTTAATACCCAGGGCCGGGTGGGATGAGCAGTTCTTC.

The chain uses TRBV27 and TRBJ2-1; maybe TRBD2 (5 bases). Germline loops: CDR1 MNHEY, CDR2 SMNVEV (reference sequence). V was pared by 11 bases and J by 6 bases, with 5 bases between. CDR3 size: 9 residues. The CDR3 DNA reads as TGTGCCGCGGGCAATGAGCAGTTCTTC. Protein sequence: CAAGNEQFF.

The chain joins TRBV6-4 to TRBJ1-5, with TRBD1 as a possible D gene (6 bases). This CDR3 contains 14 residues. Germline CDR1 reads MRHNA; CDR2 reads SNTAGT. The ends were cut back, 0 bases at V and 6 bases at J, with 9 bases in the middle. The CDR3 sequence is CASSDSEGGQPQHF. The CDR3 nucleotides are TGTGCCAGCAGTGACTCTGAGGGGGGTCAGCCCCAGCATTTT.

The chain recombines TRBV5-4 with TRBJ2-2; D ambiguous. The length of the CDR3 is 16 residues. Germline CDR1 SGHNT, CDR2 YYREEE (reference sequence). V lost 4 bases, J lost 2 bases, and 15 bases lay in between. The CDR3 DNA follows: TGTGCCAGCAGCGCAGTGGTAGGGCCCAACACCGGGGAGCTGTTTTTT. Protein sequence: CASSAVVGPNTGELFF.

The V call is TRBV7-9, the J call TRBJ1-1; 8 bases map to TRBD1. With V trimmed by 1 base and J by 0 bases, 7 bases remained unmatched. Per the germline V gene, CDR1 is SEHNR and CDR2 is FQNEAQ (reference sequence). The CDR3 consists of 17 residues. CDR3: CASSLGTGLGMNTEAFF. CDR3 coding DNA: TGTGCCAGCAGCTTAGGGACAGGGCTTGGTATGAACACTGAAGCTTTCTTT.

The chain couples TRBV18 to TRBJ2-3; perhaps TRBD2 as D (6 bases). The CDR3 is 16 residues long. V was trimmed by 3 bases and J by 0 bases, leaving 13 bases between them. Germline-derived CDR1 and CDR2 are KGHSH and LQKENI. The CDR3 loop is CASSPVSGASTDTQYF. The CDR3 DNA reads as TGTGCCAGCTCACCCGTTAGCGGAGCTAGCACAGATACGCAGTATTTT.

The chain has TRBV19 and TRBJ2-7; 8 positions match TRBD1. The CDR3 length is 15 residues. With 5 bases clipped from V and 0 bases from J, the junction kept 6 bases outside the gene matches. Germline values: CDR1 LNHDA, CDR2 SQIVND (reference sequence). The CDR3 sequence is CASSADRDFSYEQYF. CDR3 in DNA: TGTGCCAGTAGTGCGGACAGGGATTTCTCCTACGAGCAGTACTTC.

The chain uses TRBV10-3 and TRBJ2-7; weak D call: TRBD1 (6 bases). This CDR3 has 14 residues. V was shortened by 2 bases and J by 9 bases, with 17 bases between the two germline ends. CDR1 is ENHRY, CDR2 SYGVKD, per germline. Here the CDR3 DNA reads TGTGCCATCAGTGAGAAAGACAGGTATGGAGGGCAGTACTTC. It codes for CAISEKDRYGGQYF.

This chain uses TRBV4-2 with TRBJ2-1, with 8 bases lining up with TRBD2. The CDR3 is 17 amino acids. Germline V gene data show CDR1 as LGHNA and CDR2 as YNFKEQ. The V and J ends lost 1 base and 5 bases, in that order; junction bases with no gene match: 10. The CDR3 reads CASSQGDWTSTHNEQFF. CDR3 bases: TGTGCCAGCAGCCAAGGTGACTGGACTAGCACCCACAATGAGCAGTTCTTC.

The V call is TRBV11-1, the J call TRBJ2-1; 10 positions agree with TRBD2. Germline values: CDR1 SGHAT, CDR2 FQDESV (reference sequence). V lost 6 bases and J lost 6; bases outside the gene matches: 8. This CDR3 has 15 amino acids. The CDR3 DNA follows: TGTGCCAGCAGGTTTAGCGGGGGGCCTTTCAATGAGCAGTTCTTC. Translating gives CASRFSGGPFNEQFF.

This clone was recorded a few times. The rearrangement links TRBV5-4 to TRBJ2-1; a possible D gene is TRBD1 (5 bases). The CDR3 loop spans 12 amino acids. Per germline, CDR1 SGHNT and CDR2 YYREEE (reference sequence). The ends were cut back, 1 base at V and 6 bases at J, with 5 bases in the middle. This CDR3 is CASSLTGNEQFF. CDR3 bases: TGTGCCAGCAGCTTGACAGGCAATGAGCAGTTCTTC.

The gene calls are TRBV6-5 and TRBJ2-7; TRBD1 is a possible D gene (5 bases). The CDR3 spans 15 residues. V shed 0 bases and J shed 3 bases, with 12 bases lying between them. CDR1 and CDR2 (germline): MNHEY, SVGAGI. This chain's CDR3 is CASSYSLDRNYEQYF. DNA for the CDR3: TGTGCCAGCAGTTACTCCCTCGACAGAAACTACGAGCAGTACTTC.